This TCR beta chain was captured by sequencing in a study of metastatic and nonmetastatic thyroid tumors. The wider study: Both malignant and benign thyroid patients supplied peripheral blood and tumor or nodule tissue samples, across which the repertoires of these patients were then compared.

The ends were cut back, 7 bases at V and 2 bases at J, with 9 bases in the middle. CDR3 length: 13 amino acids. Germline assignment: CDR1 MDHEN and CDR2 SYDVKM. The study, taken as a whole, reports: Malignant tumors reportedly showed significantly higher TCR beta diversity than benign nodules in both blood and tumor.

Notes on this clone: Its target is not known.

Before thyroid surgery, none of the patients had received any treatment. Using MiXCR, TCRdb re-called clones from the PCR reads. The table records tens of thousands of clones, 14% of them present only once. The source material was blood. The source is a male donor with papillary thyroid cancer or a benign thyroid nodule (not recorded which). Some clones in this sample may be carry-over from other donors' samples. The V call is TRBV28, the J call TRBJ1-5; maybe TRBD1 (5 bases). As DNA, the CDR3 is TGTGCCAGCAAGAGGGGTGGCAATCAGCCCCAGCATTTT. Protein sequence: CASKRGGNQPQHF.